The T cell receptor beta chain under discussion was sequenced for a study of regulatory T cells in long-lasting Graves disease. TCR beta libraries were built with iRepertoire HTBI primers and Arm-PCR of CDR3 regions. TCRdb analysed the multiplex PCR reads with MiXCR anew, one entry per CDR3 protein. The sample has 200,000 to 300,000 distinct CDR3 sequences, 20% seen once. This clonotype was observed many times. Germline V lookup: CDR1 SGHTA, CDR2 FQGNSA. Trimming left V 0 bases short and J 8 bases short, with 11 bases between. The CDR3 covers 15 residues. As to time point: newly diagnosed GD, antithyroid drugs for less than 3 months. The authors made the TCR library using RNA they extracted from PBMCs.

The receptor was derived from a female donor with Graves disease. The starting material was peripheral blood mononuclear cells (PBMCs), obtained at new diagnosis, from a patient treated with antithyroid drugs. The chain carries TRBV7-2 and TRBJ1-6; D unclear. In nucleotides, the CDR3 is TGTGCCAGCAGCTTAGCGCCGGGAGCTGATTCACCCCTCCACTTT. Translation: CASSLAPGADSPLHF.